The rows below give T cell receptor beta chains drawn from one sample of a study of T cell responses to AZD1222 COVID-19 vaccine. The assay was immunoSEQ multiplex PCR, and TCRdb's table has in-frame clones only and misses some. This table holds around 180,000 clones, more than 80% found once. Source: peripheral blood, taken on day 0 of AZD1222 vaccination. The receptors here all came from an adult in good health. The CDR3 runs from the conserved cysteine through the conserved F or W. D genes are given only for firm matches. Size tells how often a clone was seen (once, few, many) or the class of an expanded clone, and some rows leave it out.

>TRBV11-2|TRBD2|TRBJ2-2|NA
CASSLLAGLNTGELFF
TGTGCCAGCAGCTTACTAGCGGGATTGAACACCGGGGAGCTGTTTTTT
>TRBV6-2/TRBV6-3|NA|TRBJ2-3|NA
CASSYSRRKDPDTQYF
TGTGCCAGCAGTTACTCACGGCGGAAGGATCCAGATACGCAGTATTTT
>TRBV7-2|NA|TRBJ1-2|NA
CASSLGSGGRGYTF
TGTGCCAGCAGCTTAGGGTCGGGGGGTAGAGGCTACACCTTC
>TRBV6-5|NA|TRBJ2-4|NA
CASSKLGPRDIQYF
TGTGCCAGTTCGAAGTTGGGCCCGAGGGACATTCAGTACTTC
>TRBV19|TRBD2|TRBJ2-1|NA
CASTPSGGYNEQFF
TGTGCCAGTACCCCTAGCGGGGGGTACAATGAGCAGTTCTTC
>TRBV10-3|NA|TRBJ1-4|NA
CAISALIGGNEKLFF
TGTGCCATCAGTGCCCTCATCGGGGGTAATGAAAAACTGTTTTTT
>TRBV2|NA|TRBJ1-2|NA
CASRAGPNYGYTF
TGTGCCAGCAGGGCCGGACCTAACTATGGCTACACCTTC
>TRBV6-5|NA|TRBJ2-7|once
CASSATSFYEQYF
TGTGCCAGCAGCGCTACTAGTTTCTACGAGCAGTACTTC
>TRBV3-1/TRBV3-2|TRBD2|TRBJ2-7|NA
CASSHASGRGYEQYF
TGTGCCAGCAGCCATGCGAGCGGGAGGGGTTACGAGCAGTACTTC
>TRBV4-3|NA|TRBJ2-3|once
CASSPNPLADTQYF
TGCGCCAGCAGCCCGAACCCGTTGGCAGATACGCAGTATTTT
>TRBV18|TRBD1|TRBJ2-7|NA
CASSRDRVRPYEQYF
TGTGCCAGCTCACGGGACAGGGTAAGGCCCTACGAGCAGTACTTC
>TRBV6-5|NA|TRBJ1-5|NA
CASSYSRGAGRQPQHF
TGTGCCAGCAGTTACTCCCGGGGCGCCGGGAGGCAGCCCCAGCATTTT
>TRBV6-5|TRBD1|TRBJ1-4|NA
CASFQGGGEKLFF
TGTGCCAGCTTTCAGGGGGGTGGGGAAAAACTGTTTTTT
>TRBV6-1|NA|TRBJ2-7|many
CASSEEGPGRREQYF
TGTGCCAGCAGTGAAGAAGGGCCAGGGAGGAGAGAGCAGTACTTC
>TRBV19|NA|TRBJ1-5|NA
CASSYWLLSQPQHF
TGTGCCAGTAGTTATTGGTTGTTGAGTCAGCCCCAGCATTTT